This entry lists 5 T cell receptor beta chains sequenced from one sample in a study of cytomegalovirus exposure and HLA in healthy donors. Sequencing was performed with immunoSEQ multiplex PCR; in TCRdb, only in-frame clones are kept and a portion is missing. The top ten hold 4% to 4.5% of the sample, which has around 150,000 clones, roughly 91% seen once. Specimen: PBMCs. These receptors all come from a man aged 18 to 30 in good health and CMV-seropositive.

The chain is built from TRBV5-1 and TRBJ2-3; perhaps TRBD1 as D (5 bases). This CDR3 has 14 residues. The V end was cut by 3 bases, the J end by 2 bases, with 10 bases between. CDR1 SGHRS and CDR2 YFSETQ come from the germline V gene. The DNA of the CDR3 is TGCGCCAGCAGCTCCGGACACGACACAGATACGCAGTATTTT. It translates to CASSSGHDTDTQYF.

This chain connects TRBV21-1 to TRBJ2-1; the table's D gene call, TRBD2, was not cross checked with the DNA. TRBV21-1 is given as a pseudogene. The CDR3 covers 14 residues. CDR3: CARRWGLWSNEQFF. CDR3 nucleotides: TGTGCCAGACGCTGGGGACTCTGGAGCAATGAGCAGTTCTTC.

The rearrangement links TRBV27 to TRBJ2-7, with 13 bases matching TRBD2. Trimming cost V 6 bases and J 7 bases; bases outside gene matches: 3. Germline-derived CDR1 and CDR2 are MNHEY and SMNVEV (reference sequence). This CDR3 has 13 residues. As DNA, the CDR3 is TGTGCCAGCAGGGGACTAGCGGGACGGGAGCAGTACTTC. Its translation: CASRGLAGREQYF.

The rearrangement uses TRBV5-1 and TRBJ2-2; 8 nucleotides line up with TRBD2. The CDR3 totals 16 residues. Trimming took 0 bases from V and 4 from J; bases not matched to a gene: 5. Germline V gene data show CDR1 as SGHRS and CDR2 as YFSETQ. CDR3 in amino acids: CASSLVGLAPTGELFF. Written as DNA, the CDR3 is TGCGCCAGCAGCTTGGTAGGACTAGCCCCCACCGGGGAGCTGTTTTTT.

The chain joins TRBV2 to TRBJ2-7; tentative D call: TRBD1 (5 bases). The CDR3 sequence is 13 residues long. Trimming took off 5 bases at V and 3 bases at J, with 11 bases between the two ends. Germline values: CDR1 SNHLY, CDR2 FYNNEI. The CDR3 is CASSFLGVYEQYF. CDR3 in DNA: TGTGCCAGCAGTTTTTTAGGGGTCTACGAGCAGTACTTC.